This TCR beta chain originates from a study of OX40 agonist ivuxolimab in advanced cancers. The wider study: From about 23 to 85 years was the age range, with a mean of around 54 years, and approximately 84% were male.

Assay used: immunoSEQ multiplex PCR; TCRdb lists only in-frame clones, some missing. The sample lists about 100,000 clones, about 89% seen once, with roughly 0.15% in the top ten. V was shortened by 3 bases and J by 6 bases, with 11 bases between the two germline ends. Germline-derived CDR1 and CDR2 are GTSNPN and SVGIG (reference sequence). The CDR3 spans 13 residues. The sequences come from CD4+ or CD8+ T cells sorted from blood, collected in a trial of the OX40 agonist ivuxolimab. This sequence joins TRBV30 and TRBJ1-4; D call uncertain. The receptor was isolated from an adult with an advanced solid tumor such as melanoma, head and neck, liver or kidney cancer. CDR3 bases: TGTGCCTGGAGAGCTCGGTCGTATGAAAAACTGTTTTTT. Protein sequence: CAWRARSYEKLFF.